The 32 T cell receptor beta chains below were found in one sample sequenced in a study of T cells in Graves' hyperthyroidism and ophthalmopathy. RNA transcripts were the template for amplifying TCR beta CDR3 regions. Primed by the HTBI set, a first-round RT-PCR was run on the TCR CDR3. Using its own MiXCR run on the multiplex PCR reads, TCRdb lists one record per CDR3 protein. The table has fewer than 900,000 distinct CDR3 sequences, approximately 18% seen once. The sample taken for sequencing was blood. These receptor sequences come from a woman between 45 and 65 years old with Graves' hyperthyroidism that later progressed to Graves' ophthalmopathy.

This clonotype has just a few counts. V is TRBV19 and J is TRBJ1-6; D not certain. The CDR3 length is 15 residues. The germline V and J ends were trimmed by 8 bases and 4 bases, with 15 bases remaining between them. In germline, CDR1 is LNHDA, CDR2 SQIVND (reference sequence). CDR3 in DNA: TGTGCCAGTTCCCCTGGTGGGGAGTATAATTCACCCCTCCACTTT. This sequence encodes CASSPGGEYNSPLHF.

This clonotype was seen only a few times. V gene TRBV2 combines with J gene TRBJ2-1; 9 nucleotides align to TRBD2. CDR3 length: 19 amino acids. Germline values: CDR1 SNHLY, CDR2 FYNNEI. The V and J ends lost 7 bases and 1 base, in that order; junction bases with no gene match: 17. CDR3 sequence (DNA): TGTGCCAGCACCAGTCGAGAAGAGCTAGCGGGGAGTTCCTACAATGAGCAGTTCTTC. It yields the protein CASTSREELAGSSYNEQFF.

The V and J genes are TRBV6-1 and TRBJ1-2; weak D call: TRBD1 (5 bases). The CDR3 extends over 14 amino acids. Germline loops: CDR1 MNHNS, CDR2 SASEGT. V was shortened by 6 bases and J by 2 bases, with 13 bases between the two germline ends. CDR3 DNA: TGTGCCAGCAGATCACCGGGACGGAACTATGGCTACACCTTC. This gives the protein CASRSPGRNYGYTF.

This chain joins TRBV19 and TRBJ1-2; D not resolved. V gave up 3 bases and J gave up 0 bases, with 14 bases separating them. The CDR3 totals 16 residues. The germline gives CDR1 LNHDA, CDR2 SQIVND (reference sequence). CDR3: CASSMPFSSTNYGYTF. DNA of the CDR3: TGTGCCAGTAGTATGCCTTTCTCGTCAACTAACTATGGCTACACCTTC.

CDR3 nucleotides: TGCGCCAGCAGCATGACAGGGGATGAAAAACTGTTTTTT. Translated: CASSMTGDEKLFF. V gene TRBV5-1 combines with J gene TRBJ1-4; 8 positions match TRBD1. V was pared by 4 bases and J by 6 bases, with 2 bases of the junction left unmatched. This CDR3 comprises 13 residues. Germline CDR1 is SGHRS and CDR2 is YFSETQ.

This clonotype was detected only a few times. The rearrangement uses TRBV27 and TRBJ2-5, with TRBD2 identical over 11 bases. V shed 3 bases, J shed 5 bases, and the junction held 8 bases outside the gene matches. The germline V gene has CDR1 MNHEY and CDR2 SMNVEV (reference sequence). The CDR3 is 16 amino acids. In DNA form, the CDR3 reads TGTGCCAGCAGTTTTAGCGGGGGGGCCCTCTGGGAGACCCAGTACTTC. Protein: CASSFSGGALWETQYF.

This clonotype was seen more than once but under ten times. The CDR3 nucleotides read TGTGCCAGCAGCCAAGATCGCCTAGCGGGGGGCTACGAGCAGTACTTC. Translation: CASSQDRLAGGYEQYF. The rearrangement uses TRBV3-1 and TRBJ2-7; TRBD2 aligns across 11 bases. Per germline, CDR1 LGHDT and CDR2 YNNKEL (reference sequence). There are 16 residues in the CDR3. V was clipped by 0 bases and J by 3 bases; unmatched bases: 4.

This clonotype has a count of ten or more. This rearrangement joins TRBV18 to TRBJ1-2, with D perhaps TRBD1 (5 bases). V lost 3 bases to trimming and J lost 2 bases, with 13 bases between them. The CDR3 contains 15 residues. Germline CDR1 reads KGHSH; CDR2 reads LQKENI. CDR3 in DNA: TGTGCCAGCTCACCTCAGGGAAGTTTGAACTATGGCTACACCTTC. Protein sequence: CASSPQGSLNYGYTF.

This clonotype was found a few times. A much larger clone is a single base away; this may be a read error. This chain's CDR3 is CTSSPKARPEAFF. DNA for the CDR3: TGTACCAGCTCACCCAAGGCGAGACCTGAAGCTTTCTTT. The chain combines TRBV18 with TRBJ1-1, with D uncertain. This CDR3 spans 13 amino acids. Germline lookup yields CDR1 KGHSH and CDR2 LQKENI. The whole variable domain, remainder taken from reference TRBV18 and TRBJ1-1, is NAGVMQNPRHLVRRRGQEARLRCSPMKGHSHVYWYRQLPEEGLKFMVYLQKENIIDESGMPKERFSAEFPKEGPSILRIQQVVRGDSAAYFCTSSPKARPEAFFGQGTRLTVV.

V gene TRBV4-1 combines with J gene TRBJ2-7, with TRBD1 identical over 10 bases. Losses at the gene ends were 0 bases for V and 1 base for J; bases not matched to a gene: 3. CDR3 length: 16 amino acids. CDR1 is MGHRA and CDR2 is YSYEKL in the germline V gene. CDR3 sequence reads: CASSQEDRGESYEQYF. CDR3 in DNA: TGCGCCAGCAGCCAAGAGGACAGGGGGGAATCCTACGAGCAGTACTTC.

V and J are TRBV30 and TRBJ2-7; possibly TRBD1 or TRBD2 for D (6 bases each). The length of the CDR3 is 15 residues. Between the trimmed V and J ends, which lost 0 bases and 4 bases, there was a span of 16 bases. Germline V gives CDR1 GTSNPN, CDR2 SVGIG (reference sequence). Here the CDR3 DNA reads TGTGCCTGGAGTGTAGTACGGCAGGGGACTTACGAGCAGTACTTC. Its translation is CAWSVVRQGTYEQYF.

The CDR3 region has the DNA TGTGCCTGGAGTGTAGGACTAGCGGGGCCCTACGAGCAGTACTTC. Translated, it gives CAWSVGLAGPYEQYF. This chain connects TRBV30 to TRBJ2-7; 12 bases align to TRBD2. Trimming took 0 bases from V and 2 from J; bases not matched to a gene: 2. CDR1 is GTSNPN, CDR2 SVGIG, per germline (reference sequence). The CDR3 consists of 15 residues.

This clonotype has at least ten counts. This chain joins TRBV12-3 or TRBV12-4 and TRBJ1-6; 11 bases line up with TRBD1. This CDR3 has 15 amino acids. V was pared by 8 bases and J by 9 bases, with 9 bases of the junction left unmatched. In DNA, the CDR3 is TGTGCCAGCGGGGGGACAGGGGGATTTGGTTCACCCCTCCACTTT. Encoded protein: CASGGTGGFGSPLHF.

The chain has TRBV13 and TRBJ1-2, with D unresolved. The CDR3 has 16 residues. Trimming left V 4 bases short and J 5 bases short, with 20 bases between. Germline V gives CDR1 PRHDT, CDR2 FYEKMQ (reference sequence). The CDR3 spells CASSSMPVGSQYGYTF. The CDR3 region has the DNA TGTGCCAGCAGCTCTATGCCGGTGGGCAGTCAATATGGCTACACCTTC.

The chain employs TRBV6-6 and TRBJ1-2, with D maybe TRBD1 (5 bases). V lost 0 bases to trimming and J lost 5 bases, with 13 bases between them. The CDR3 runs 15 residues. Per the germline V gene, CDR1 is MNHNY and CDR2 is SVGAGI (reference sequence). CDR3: CASSYSRQGWYGYTF. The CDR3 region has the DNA TGTGCCAGCAGTTACTCGAGGCAGGGATGGTATGGCTACACCTTC.

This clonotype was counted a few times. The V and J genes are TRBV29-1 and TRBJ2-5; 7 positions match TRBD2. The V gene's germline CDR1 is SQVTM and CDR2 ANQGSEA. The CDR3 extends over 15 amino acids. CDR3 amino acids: CSSSSAAGRQETQYF. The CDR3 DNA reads TGCAGTTCTTCCTCTGCAGCGGGGCGACAAGAGACCCAGTACTTC.

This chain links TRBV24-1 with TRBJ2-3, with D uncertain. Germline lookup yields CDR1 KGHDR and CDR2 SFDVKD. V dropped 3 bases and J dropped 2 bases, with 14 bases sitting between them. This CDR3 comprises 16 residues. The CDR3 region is CATSDAYKEVTDTQYF. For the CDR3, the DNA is TGTGCCACCAGTGATGCTTACAAGGAAGTCACAGATACGCAGTATTTT.

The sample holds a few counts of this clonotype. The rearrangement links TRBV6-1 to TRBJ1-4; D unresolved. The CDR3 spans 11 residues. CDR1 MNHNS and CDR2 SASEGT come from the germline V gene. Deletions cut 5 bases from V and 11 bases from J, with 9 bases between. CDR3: CASSPSNKLFF. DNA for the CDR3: TGTGCCAGCAGTCCCTCCAACAAACTGTTTTTT.

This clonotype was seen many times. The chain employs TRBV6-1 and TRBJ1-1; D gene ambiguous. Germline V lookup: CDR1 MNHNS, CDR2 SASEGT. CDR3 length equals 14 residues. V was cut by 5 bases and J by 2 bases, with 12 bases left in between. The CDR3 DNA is TGTGCCAGCAGTCCCCAACCAGAAAACACTGAAGCTTTCTTT. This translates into CASSPQPENTEAFF.

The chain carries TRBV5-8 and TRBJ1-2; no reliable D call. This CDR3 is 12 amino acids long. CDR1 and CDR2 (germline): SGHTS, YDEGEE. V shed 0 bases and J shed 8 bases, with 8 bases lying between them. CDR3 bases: TGTGCCAGCAGCTTGGATTTATTGGGCTACACCTTC. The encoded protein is CASSLDLLGYTF.

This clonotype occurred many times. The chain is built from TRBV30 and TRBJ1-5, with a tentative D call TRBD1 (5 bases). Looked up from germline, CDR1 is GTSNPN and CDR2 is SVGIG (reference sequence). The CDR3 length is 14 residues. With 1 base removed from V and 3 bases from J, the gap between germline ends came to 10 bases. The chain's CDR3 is CAWSEGTSNQPQHF. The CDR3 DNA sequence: TGTGCCTGGAGTGAAGGGACTTCCAATCAGCCCCAGCATTTT.

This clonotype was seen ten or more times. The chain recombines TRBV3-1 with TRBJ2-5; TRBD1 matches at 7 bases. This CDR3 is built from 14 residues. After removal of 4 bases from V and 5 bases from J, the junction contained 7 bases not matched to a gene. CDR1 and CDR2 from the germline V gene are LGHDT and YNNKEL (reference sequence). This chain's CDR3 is CASSLRQGVETQYF. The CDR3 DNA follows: TGTGCCAGCAGCCTCAGACAGGGTGTGGAGACCCAGTACTTC.

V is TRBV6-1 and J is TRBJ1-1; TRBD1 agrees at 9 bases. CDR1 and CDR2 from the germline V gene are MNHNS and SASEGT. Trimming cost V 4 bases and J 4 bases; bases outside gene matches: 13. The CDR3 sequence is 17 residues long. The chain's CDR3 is CASSANRDRVESTEAFF. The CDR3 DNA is TGTGCCAGCAGTGCAAACCGGGACAGGGTTGAGTCCACTGAAGCTTTCTTT.

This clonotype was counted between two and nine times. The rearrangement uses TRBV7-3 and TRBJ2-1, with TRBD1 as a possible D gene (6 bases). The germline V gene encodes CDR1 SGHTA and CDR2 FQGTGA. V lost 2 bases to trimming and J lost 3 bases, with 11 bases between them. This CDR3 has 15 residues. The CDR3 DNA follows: TGTGCCAGCAGCTTACGGACAGCCGACTACAATGAGCAGTTCTTC. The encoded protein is CASSLRTADYNEQFF.

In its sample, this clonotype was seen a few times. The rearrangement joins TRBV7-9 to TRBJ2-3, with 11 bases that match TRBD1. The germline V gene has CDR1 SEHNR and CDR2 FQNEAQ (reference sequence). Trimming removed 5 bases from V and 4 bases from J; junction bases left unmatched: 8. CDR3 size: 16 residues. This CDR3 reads CASSRWTGGEADTQYF. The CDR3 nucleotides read TGTGCCAGCAGCCGTTGGACAGGGGGCGAGGCAGATACGCAGTATTTT.

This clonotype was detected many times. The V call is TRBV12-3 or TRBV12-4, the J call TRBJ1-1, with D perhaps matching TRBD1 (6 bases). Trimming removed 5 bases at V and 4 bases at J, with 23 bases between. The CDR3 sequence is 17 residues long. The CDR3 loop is CASSGRGQVSSGTEAFF. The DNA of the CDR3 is TGTGCCAGCAGTGGACGGGGGCAGGTCAGCTCGGGCACTGAAGCTTTCTTT.

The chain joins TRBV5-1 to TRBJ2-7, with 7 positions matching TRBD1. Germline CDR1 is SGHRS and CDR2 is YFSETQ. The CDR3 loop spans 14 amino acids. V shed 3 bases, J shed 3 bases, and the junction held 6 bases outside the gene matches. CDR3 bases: TGCGCCAGCAGCTCCGGGACAGCTTTCTACGAGCAGTACTTC. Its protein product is CASSSGTAFYEQYF.

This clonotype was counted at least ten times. CDR3 nucleotides: TGCGCCAGCAGTGAGGGCTACGAGCAGTACTTC. Protein: CASSEGYEQYF. The chain links TRBV5-1 to TRBJ2-7; tentative D call: TRBD2 (5 bases). The CDR3 loop spans 11 amino acids. With 5 bases removed from V and 3 bases from J, the gap between germline ends came to 6 bases. Looked up from germline, CDR1 is SGHRS and CDR2 is YFSETQ.

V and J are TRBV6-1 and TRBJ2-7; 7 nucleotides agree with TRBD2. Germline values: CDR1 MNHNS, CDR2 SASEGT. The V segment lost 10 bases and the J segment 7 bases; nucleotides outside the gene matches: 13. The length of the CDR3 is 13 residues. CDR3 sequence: CAISPGSGGEQYF. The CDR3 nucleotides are TGTGCCATTTCCCCAGGTTCGGGGGGTGAGCAGTACTTC.

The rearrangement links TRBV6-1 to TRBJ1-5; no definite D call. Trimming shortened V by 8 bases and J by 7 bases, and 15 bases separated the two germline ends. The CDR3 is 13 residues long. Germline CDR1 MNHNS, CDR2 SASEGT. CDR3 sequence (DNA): TGTGCCAGCGACGGGGAGAGGTTCCAGCCCCAGCATTTT. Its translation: CASDGERFQPQHF.

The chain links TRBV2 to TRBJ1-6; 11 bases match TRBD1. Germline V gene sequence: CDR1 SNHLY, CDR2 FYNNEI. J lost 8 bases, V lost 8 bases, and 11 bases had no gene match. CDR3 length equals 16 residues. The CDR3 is CASLDRGPVGDSPLHF. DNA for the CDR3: TGTGCCAGCCTGGACAGGGGGCCGGTCGGGGATTCACCCCTCCACTTT.

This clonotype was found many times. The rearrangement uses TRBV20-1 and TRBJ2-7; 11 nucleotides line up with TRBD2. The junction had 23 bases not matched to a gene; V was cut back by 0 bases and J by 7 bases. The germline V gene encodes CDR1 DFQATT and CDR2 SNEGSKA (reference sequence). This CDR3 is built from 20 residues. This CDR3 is CSARDLPSLAGGLEPREQYF. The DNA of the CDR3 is TGCAGTGCTAGAGATTTGCCCTCCCTAGCGGGGGGCCTCGAACCTAGGGAGCAGTACTTC.